This T cell receptor beta chain was sequenced for a study of shared clonotypes between healthy human individuals. Deletions cut 4 bases from V and 5 bases from J, with 11 bases between. The length of the CDR3 is 14 residues. From germline, CDR1 is LNHNV and CDR2 YYDKDF (reference sequence). Naivety among CD8 cells was defined by CD45RO negativity and positive CCR7 selection, thereby excluding terminally differentiated effector memory CD45RA+ cells. The assay was immunoSEQ multiplex PCR, and TCRdb's table has in-frame clones only and misses some. Here the sample spans about 2.1 million clones, roughly 95% being singletons.

The sequence derives from a man aged 18 to 35 in good health. Some clones in this sample may be carry-over from other donors' samples. The material sequenced was naive CD8+ T cells from PBMCs. This chain uses TRBV15 with TRBJ2-2; TRBD2 is a possible D gene (5 bases). CDR3 nucleotides: TGTGCCACCAGCACTAGGACGGGAACCGGGGAGCTGTTTTTT. Residues: CATSTRTGTGELFF.